Listed below are T cell receptor beta chains from one sample, sequenced in a study of vaccination effects on CD4 cells after COVID-19. The antigens of these receptors remain unknown. The method was immunoSEQ multiplex PCR; TCRdb's version includes in-frame clones alone and lacks a portion of them. The data hold about 46,000 clones, with 70% to 75% observed a single time. The starting material was CD4+ T cells from PBMCs cultured without peptide, obtained before COVID-19 vaccination. The receptors originated from a human donor who had a prior SARS-CoV-2 infection. The CDR3 runs from the conserved cysteine through the conserved F or W. A D gene is named only where the DNA matches it firmly.

V gene: TRBV7-9; D gene: .; CDR3 protein: CASSATQGFHEQYF
V gene: TRBV5-4; D gene: .; CDR3 protein: CASSLVELPGYTF
V gene: TRBV5-1; D gene: .; CDR3 protein: CASSLHSQTYEQYF
V gene: TRBV11-3; D gene: TRBD1; CDR3 protein: CASSASGTGVTGELFF
V gene: TRBV9; D gene: TRBD2; CDR3 protein: CASSPQAAGVSYEQYF
V gene: TRBV9; D gene: .; CDR3 protein: CASSVVSANTEAFF
V gene: TRBV19; D gene: .; CDR3 protein: CASSSTRNTEAFF
V gene: TRBV7-9; D gene: .; CDR3 protein: CASSLGGGENYGYTF
V gene: TRBV2; D gene: .; CDR3 protein: CASSEGQIYGYTF
V gene: TRBV7-9; D gene: .; CDR3 protein: CASSLGPGRNEQFF
V gene: TRBV7-3; D gene: TRBD1; CDR3 protein: CASSPPGQGPDTQYF
V gene: TRBV3-1/TRBV3-2; D gene: .; CDR3 protein: CASSPWGRDAKNIQYF
V gene: TRBV5-6; D gene: TRBD2; CDR3 protein: CASSYIAGGTDTQYF
V gene: TRBV5-1; D gene: TRBD2; CDR3 protein: CATRSGASGSTDTQYF
V gene: TRBV11-3; D gene: .; CDR3 protein: CASSLGRQADTQYF
V gene: TRBV9; D gene: TRBD2; CDR3 protein: CASSGGLAGAGGSYNEQFF
V gene: TRBV2; D gene: .; CDR3 protein: CASSPQVNTEAFF
V gene: TRBV2; D gene: .; CDR3 protein: CASSDGVSSYEQYF
V gene: TRBV10-3; D gene: TRBD2; CDR3 protein: CAISEGVAGTLYEQYF
V gene: TRBV6-5; D gene: .; CDR3 protein: CASSFVNRRTEAFF
V gene: TRBV5-1; D gene: .; CDR3 protein: CASSLGTGDEQYF
V gene: TRBV16; D gene: TRBD1; CDR3 protein: CASSPRGQGIKLFGNTIYF
V gene: TRBV4-2; D gene: TRBD2; CDR3 protein: CASSQQLAASSYEQYF
V gene: TRBV6-6; D gene: TRBD1; CDR3 protein: CASTFGYRGPNEKLFF
V gene: TRBV6-2/TRBV6-3; D gene: TRBD2; CDR3 protein: CASIPRWGAAGTSGTNTGELFF
V gene: TRBV5-6; D gene: .; CDR3 protein: CASSLARYNSPLHF
V gene: TRBV5-1; D gene: .; CDR3 protein: CASSLGGTPDASDTQYF
V gene: TRBV6-5; D gene: TRBD1; CDR3 protein: CASSRPGGPYEQYF
V gene: TRBV5-6; D gene: .; CDR3 protein: CASSISDEKLFF
V gene: TRBV3-1/TRBV3-2; D gene: .; CDR3 protein: CASSQVPAYYGYTF
V gene: TRBV7-3; D gene: .; CDR3 protein: CASSSQPGPRSGGELFF
V gene: TRBV6-5; D gene: .; CDR3 protein: CASSFSRTGELFF
V gene: TRBV13; D gene: .; CDR3 protein: CASSHNGDTQYF
V gene: TRBV3-1/TRBV3-2; D gene: .; CDR3 protein: CASSPPLKTDEAFF
V gene: TRBV5-1; D gene: .; CDR3 protein: CASSLMVGNDNEQFF
V gene: TRBV4-2; D gene: .; CDR3 protein: CASTQILRADDNEQFF
V gene: TRBV3-1/TRBV3-2; D gene: TRBD1; CDR3 protein: CASSLTSTGAGGYTF
V gene: TRBV27; D gene: .; CDR3 protein: CASSWLSGNSPLHF
V gene: TRBV5-1; D gene: .; CDR3 protein: CASSRERRNEKLFF
V gene: TRBV5-8; D gene: .; CDR3 protein: CASSLVWGGKNTGELFF
V gene: TRBV6-6; D gene: TRBD2; CDR3 protein: CASSGAGGRTHNEQFF
V gene: TRBV6-5; D gene: TRBD1; CDR3 protein: CASSQQGRGKLFF
V gene: TRBV6-5; D gene: .; CDR3 protein: CASSYSDRYEQYF
V gene: TRBV5-1; D gene: TRBD1; CDR3 protein: CASSQRNNPGQFYEQYF
V gene: TRBV6-1; D gene: .; CDR3 protein: CASSEFGGGDTEAFF
V gene: TRBV5-5; D gene: .; CDR3 protein: CASSLEWGGGTEAFF
V gene: TRBV7-3; D gene: TRBD1; CDR3 protein: CASSPGQRRETQYF
V gene: TRBV9; D gene: TRBD2; CDR3 protein: CASSLTSGGYEQYF
V gene: TRBV5-1; D gene: TRBD2; CDR3 protein: CASKRGGMDEQYF
V gene: TRBV28; D gene: .; CDR3 protein: CASSLIGTTDTQYF
V gene: TRBV18; D gene: TRBD1; CDR3 protein: CASSPNPGTGMYEQYF
V gene: TRBV7-2; D gene: TRBD2; CDR3 protein: CASSLTKREVEQYF
V gene: TRBV7-9; D gene: TRBD2; CDR3 protein: CASSSRLAFHEQFF
V gene: TRBV6-5; D gene: TRBD1; CDR3 protein: CASSYSTGDGANVLTF
V gene: TRBV7-3; D gene: TRBD2; CDR3 protein: CASSPQAGRDTDTQYF